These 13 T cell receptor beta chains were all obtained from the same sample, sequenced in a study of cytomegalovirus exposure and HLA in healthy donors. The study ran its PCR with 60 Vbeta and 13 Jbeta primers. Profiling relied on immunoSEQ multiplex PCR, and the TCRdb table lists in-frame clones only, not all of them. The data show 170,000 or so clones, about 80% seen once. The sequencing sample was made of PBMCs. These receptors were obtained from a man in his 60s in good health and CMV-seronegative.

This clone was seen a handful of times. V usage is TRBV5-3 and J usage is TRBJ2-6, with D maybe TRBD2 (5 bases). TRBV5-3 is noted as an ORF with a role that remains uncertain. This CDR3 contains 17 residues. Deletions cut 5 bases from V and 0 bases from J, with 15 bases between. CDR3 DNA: TGTGCCAGAAGGAGGGCACGCCCCTTCTCTGGGGCCAACGTCCTGACTTTC. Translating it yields CARRRARPFSGANVLTF.

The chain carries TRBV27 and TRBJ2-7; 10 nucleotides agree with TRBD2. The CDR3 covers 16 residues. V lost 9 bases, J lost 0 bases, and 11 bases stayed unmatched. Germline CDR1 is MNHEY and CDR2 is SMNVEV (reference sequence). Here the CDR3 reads CASSPGASGGSYEQYF. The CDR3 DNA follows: TGTGCCAGTTCCCCGGGGGCTAGCGGGGGCTCCTACGAGCAGTACTTC.

DNA of the CDR3: TGCAGCGTTGCGACTAGCGGGAGCGTCGGTGAGCAGTTCTTC. It yields the protein CSVATSGSVGEQFF. The chain combines TRBV29-1 with TRBJ2-1; 12 nucleotides match TRBD2. The CDR3 has 14 amino acids. V lost 4 bases to trimming and J lost 9 bases; unmatched junction nucleotides: 7. Germline V gene data show CDR1 as SQVTM and CDR2 as ANQGSEA.

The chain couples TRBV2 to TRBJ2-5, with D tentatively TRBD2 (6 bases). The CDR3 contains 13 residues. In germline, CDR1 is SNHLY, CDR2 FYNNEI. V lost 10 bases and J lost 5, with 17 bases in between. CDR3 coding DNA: TGTGCCACCAACCGGGGGAGCGACGAGACCCAGTACTTC. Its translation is CATNRGSDETQYF.

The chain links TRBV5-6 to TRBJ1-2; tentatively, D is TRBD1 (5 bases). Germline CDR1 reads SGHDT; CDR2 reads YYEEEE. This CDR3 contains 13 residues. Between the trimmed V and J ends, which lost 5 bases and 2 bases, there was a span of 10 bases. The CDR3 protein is CASRSRTNYGYTF. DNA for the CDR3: TGTGCCAGCAGATCTCGGACAAACTATGGCTACACCTTC.

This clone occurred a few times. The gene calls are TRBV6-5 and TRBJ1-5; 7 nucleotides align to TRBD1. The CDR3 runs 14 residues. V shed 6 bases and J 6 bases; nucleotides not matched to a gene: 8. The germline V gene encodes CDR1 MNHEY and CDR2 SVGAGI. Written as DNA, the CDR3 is TGTGCCAGCAGATTTCAGGGGGAAGGTCAGCCCCAGCATTTT. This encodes CASRFQGEGQPQHF.

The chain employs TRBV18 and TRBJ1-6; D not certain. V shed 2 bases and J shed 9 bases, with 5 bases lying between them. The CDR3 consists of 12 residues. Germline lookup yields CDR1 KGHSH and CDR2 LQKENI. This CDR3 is CASSPEASPLHF. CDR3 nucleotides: TGTGCCAGCTCACCAGAGGCTTCACCCCTCCACTTT. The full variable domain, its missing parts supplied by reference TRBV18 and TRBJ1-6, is NAGVMQNPRHLVRRRGQEARLRCSPMKGHSHVYWYRQLPEEGLKFMVYLQKENIIDESGMPKERFSAEFPKEGPSILRIQQVVRGDSAAYFCASSPEASPLHFGNGTRLTVT.

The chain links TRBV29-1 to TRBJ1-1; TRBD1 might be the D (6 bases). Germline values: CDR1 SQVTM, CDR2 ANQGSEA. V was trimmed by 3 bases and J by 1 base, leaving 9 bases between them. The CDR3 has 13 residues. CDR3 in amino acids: CSVEVRGNTEAFF. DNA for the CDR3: TGCAGCGTTGAGGTCAGGGGGAACACTGAAGCTTTCTTT.

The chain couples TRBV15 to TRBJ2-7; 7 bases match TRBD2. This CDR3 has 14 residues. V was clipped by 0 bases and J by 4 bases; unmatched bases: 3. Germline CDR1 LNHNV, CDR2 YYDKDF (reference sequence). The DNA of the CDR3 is TGTGCCACCAGCAGAGATTTGGGGGGGTACGAGCAGTACTTC. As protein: CATSRDLGGYEQYF.

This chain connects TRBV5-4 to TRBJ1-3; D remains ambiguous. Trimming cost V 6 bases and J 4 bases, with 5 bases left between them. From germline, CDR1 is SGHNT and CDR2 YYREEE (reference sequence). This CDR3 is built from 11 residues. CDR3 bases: TGTGCCAGCAAGGAGGGAAACACCATATATTTT. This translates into CASKEGNTIYF.

Here the CDR3 reads CAMLGGRLGNQPQHF. The CDR3 DNA is TGTGCCATGCTCGGGGGACGTCTCGGCAATCAGCCCCAGCATTTT. The rearrangement links TRBV6-7 to TRBJ1-5, with D perhaps matching TRBD1 (5 bases). TRBV6-7 is an open reading frame, and its role is uncertain. The V and J ends lost 10 bases and 2 bases respectively, with 18 bases between them. The CDR3 has 15 amino acids.

The CDR3 here is CASSYSNLVQAEAFF. For the CDR3, the DNA is TGTGCCAGCAGTTACTCGAATTTAGTTCAGGCAGAAGCTTTCTTT. This rearrangement joins TRBV6-5 to TRBJ1-1; the D is unclear. Germline lookup yields CDR1 MNHEY and CDR2 SVGAGI. The CDR3 loop spans 15 amino acids. The V end was cut by 0 bases, the J end by 8 bases, with 16 bases between.

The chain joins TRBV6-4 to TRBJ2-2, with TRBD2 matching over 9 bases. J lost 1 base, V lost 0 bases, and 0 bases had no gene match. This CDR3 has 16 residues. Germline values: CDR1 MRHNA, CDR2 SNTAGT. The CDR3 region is CASSDSTSGNTGELFF. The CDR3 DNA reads TGTGCCAGCAGTGACTCGACTAGCGGGAACACCGGGGAGCTGTTTTTT.